These 18 T cell receptor beta chains were sequenced from one sample in a study of blood T cell repertoires in COVID-19. The protocol was immunoSEQ multiplex PCR, while the TCRdb copy is restricted to in-frame clones and leaves out a portion. The table records about 22,000 clones, 75% to 95% of them present only once. Sequences were obtained from peripheral blood. Receptors were obtained from a woman in her 70s with active COVID-19.

The rearrangement joins TRBV5-1 to TRBJ1-2; 7 nucleotides line up with TRBD1. The J segment lost 2 bases and the V segment lost 4 bases, leaving 8 bases of the junction unmatched. This CDR3 spans 15 amino acids. Germline CDR1 and CDR2: SGHRS and YFSETQ. CDR3 sequence: CASSLETGTNYGYTF. In DNA, the CDR3 is TGCGCCAGCAGCCTTGAGACAGGGACAAACTATGGCTACACCTTC.

CDR3 DNA sequence: TGTGCCAGCTCACCCCTAGGAGGGGGCGCGTTTTCGGACACTGAAGCTTTCTTT. Translated, it gives CASSPLGGGAFSDTEAFF. The gene calls are TRBV18 and TRBJ1-1, with 7 nucleotides matching TRBD1. Germline trimming cut 3 bases from V and 3 bases from J; bases unmatched to any gene: 16. This CDR3 spans 18 amino acids. The germline V gene encodes CDR1 KGHSH and CDR2 LQKENI.

The chain joins TRBV19 to TRBJ1-2, with 9 bases matching TRBD1. Germline V CDR1 and CDR2: LNHDA, SQIVND (reference sequence). This CDR3 spans 14 amino acids. Losses at the gene ends were 4 bases for V and 6 bases for J; bases not matched to a gene: 6. DNA for the CDR3: TGTGCCAGTAGTACCCGGGACAGGGTCAATGGCTACACCTTC. Amino acids: CASSTRDRVNGYTF. Based on the CDR3 plus reference TRBV19 and TRBJ1-2, the full variable domain is DGGITQSPKYLFRKEGQNVTLSCEQNLNHDAMYWYRQDPGQGLRLIYYSQIVNDFQKGDIAEGYSVSREKKESFPLTVTSAQKNPTAFYLCASSTRDRVNGYTFGSGTRLTVV.

This chain joins TRBV5-5 and TRBJ1-2, with D perhaps TRBD1 (5 bases). This CDR3 is 13 amino acids long. Trimming removed 3 bases at V and 4 bases at J, with 10 bases between. In germline, CDR1 is SGHKS, CDR2 YYEKEE (reference sequence). The CDR3 nucleotides are TGTGCCAGCAGCTCGACAGATTTCTATGGCTACACCTTC. Translated, it gives CASSSTDFYGYTF.

The J gene is TRBJ2-1, the V gene TRBV19; 10 nucleotides line up with TRBD2. Trimming at V came to 11 bases and at J to 6 bases, leaving 7 bases not matched to a gene. CDR1 and CDR2 from the germline V gene are LNHDA and SQIVND (reference sequence). This CDR3 comprises 13 residues. The CDR3 DNA reads as TGTGCCGGAGCGGGAGGGCCGGGCAATGAGCAGTTCTTC. Translated, it gives CAGAGGPGNEQFF.

This sequence joins TRBV18 and TRBJ2-1, with D maybe TRBD1 (6 bases). CDR1 and CDR2 (germline): KGHSH, LQKENI. V lost 4 bases, J lost 5 bases, and 12 bases lay in between. CDR3 length: 14 residues. The CDR3 DNA reads TGTGCCAGCTCACACTCCGGGACAAACAATGAGCAGTTCTTC. Residues: CASSHSGTNNEQFF.

The gene calls are TRBV5-6 and TRBJ2-6; TRBD1 agrees at 9 bases. The V and J ends lost 0 bases and 0 bases, in that order; junction bases with no gene match: 4. The CDR3 has 18 residues. Germline CDR1 reads SGHDT; CDR2 reads YYEEEE. Here the CDR3 reads CASSLVGQGSSGANVLTF. The CDR3 DNA reads TGTGCCAGCAGCTTGGTGGGACAGGGAAGCTCTGGGGCCAACGTCCTGACTTTC.

This clone has only one observation. The V call is TRBV7-9, the J call TRBJ1-3; D is possibly TRBD1 (5 bases). Germline values: CDR1 SEHNR, CDR2 FQNEAQ (reference sequence). The CDR3 extends over 16 amino acids. V shed 5 bases and J shed 3 bases, with 17 bases lying between them. CDR3 in amino acids: CASSPRTTTSGNTIYF. The CDR3 DNA sequence: TGTGCCAGCAGCCCGCGGACAACAACGAGTGGAAACACCATATATTTT.

The CDR3 loop reads CASSTRWGRGEQYF. The CDR3 nucleotides are TGTGCCAGCAGCACCCGCTGGGGGCGCGGCGAGCAGTACTTC. This sequence joins TRBV5-4 and TRBJ2-7; weak D call: TRBD1 (6 bases). The CDR3 has 14 residues. Germline CDR1 is SGHNT and CDR2 is YYREEE (reference sequence). V was pared by 4 bases and J by 6 bases, with 17 bases between. The entire variable domain, with the rest obtained from reference TRBV5-4 and TRBJ2-7, is as follows: ETGVTQSPTHLIKTRGQQVTLRCSSQSGHNTVSWYQQALGQGPQFIFQYYREEENGRGNFPPRFSGLQFPNYSSELNVNALELDDSALYLCASSTRWGRGEQYFGPGTRLTVT.

The rearrangement links TRBV28 to TRBJ1-2; 9 bases match TRBD1. The CDR3 is 16 residues long. V was clipped by 5 bases and J by 0 bases; unmatched bases: 7. Germline loops: CDR1 MDHEN, CDR2 SYDVKM. CDR3 DNA sequence: TGTGCCAGCAGTCGGGGGACAGGGTTTGCTAACTATGGCTACACCTTC. Residues: CASSRGTGFANYGYTF.

The V call is TRBV5-4, the J call TRBJ1-2; tentative D call: TRBD1 (6 bases). The ends were cut back, 4 bases at V and 1 base at J, with 20 bases in the middle. The CDR3 runs 17 residues. Germline CDR1 is SGHNT and CDR2 is YYREEE (reference sequence). The CDR3 sequence: CASSLGAGDHLNYGYTF. In DNA, the CDR3 is TGTGCCAGCAGCCTCGGGGCAGGGGACCACCTTAACTATGGCTACACCTTC.

The chain has TRBV25-1 and TRBJ2-4; D is unresolved. CDR3 size: 12 residues. Trimming stripped 1 base from V and 7 bases from J, with 5 bases between. Per germline, CDR1 MGHDK and CDR2 SYGVNS. In DNA, the CDR3 is TGTGCCAGCAGTGAATCCCCTAACATTCAGTACTTC. Amino acid sequence: CASSESPNIQYF.

The chain joins TRBV28 to TRBJ2-1; D possibly corresponds to TRBD2 (6 bases). The CDR3 runs 15 residues. Trimming pared 7 bases from V and 10 bases from J, leaving 23 bases between. CDR1 is MDHEN, CDR2 SYDVKM, per germline. CDR3 protein: CASISAGGAGWEQFF. The CDR3 region has the DNA TGTGCCAGCATTTCGGCTGGAGGGGCAGGGTGGGAGCAGTTCTTC.

The gene calls are TRBV27 and TRBJ2-3; 7 bases are shared with TRBD1. The ends lost 5 bases at V and 1 base at J; junction bases unmatched: 9. The CDR3 is 16 residues long. The V gene's germline CDR1 is MNHEY and CDR2 SMNVEV (reference sequence). The CDR3 sequence: CASSHLGTAGTDTQYF. In DNA form, the CDR3 reads TGTGCCAGCAGTCACCTCGGGACAGCTGGCACAGATACGCAGTATTTT.

This sequence joins TRBV3-1 (or the pseudogene TRBV3-2) and TRBJ2-7; 7 bases match TRBD1. The germline CDR1 and CDR2 sequences are LGHDT and YNNKEL (reference sequence). After removal of 0 bases from V and 4 bases from J, the junction contained 6 bases not matched to a gene. CDR3 length: 15 residues. The chain's CDR3 is CASSQEQGRGYEQYF. CDR3 nucleotides: TGTGCCAGCAGCCAAGAACAGGGGCGCGGGTACGAGCAGTACTTC.

This clone has just a few counts. This rearrangement joins TRBV15 to TRBJ1-1; D possibly corresponds to TRBD1 (6 bases). Germline V lookup: CDR1 LNHNV, CDR2 YYDKDF (reference sequence). V was shortened by 0 bases and J by 4 bases, with 12 bases between the two germline ends. The CDR3 extends over 15 amino acids. The CDR3 nucleotides are TGTGCCACCAGCAGAGATCCGGGCAGGGGCACTGAAGCTTTCTTT. Translation: CATSRDPGRGTEAFF.

J is TRBJ2-7 and V is TRBV9, with 10 bases that match TRBD2. V shed 3 bases, J shed 4 bases, and the junction held 10 bases outside the gene matches. From germline, CDR1 is SGDLS and CDR2 YYNGEE. There are 16 residues in the CDR3. The CDR3 spells CASSAGLAGARYEQYF. In DNA, the CDR3 is TGTGCCAGCAGCGCCGGGCTAGCGGGAGCTAGGTACGAGCAGTACTTC.

The chain carries TRBV3-1 (or the pseudogene TRBV3-2) and TRBJ1-1; weak D call: TRBD1 (5 bases). Per the germline V gene, CDR1 is LGHDT and CDR2 is YNNKEL (reference sequence). The length of the CDR3 is 12 residues. V shed 7 bases and J shed 5 bases, with 11 bases lying between them. CDR3 nucleotides: TGTGCCAGCACTAGGGGTAGGACTGAAGCTTTCTTT. Protein product: CASTRGRTEAFF.